This TCR beta chain was recorded in a study of beta chain features in type 1 diabetes. This clone was recorded many times. Its antigen is undetermined. Additional DNA sequences in this sample encode the identical CDR3. The CDR3 is made up of 13 amino acids. Germline V lookup: CDR1 SQVTM, CDR2 ANQGSEA. The V and J ends lost 4 bases and 6 bases, in that order; junction bases with no gene match: 5. Study-wide results and limits: Whatever favoring of shorter templates PCR might show would apply equally to patients and controls. Whether HLA type affects TCRB rearrangement stayed undetermined in the present work.

Expressed TCRB transcripts were sequenced because the entire RNA isolate underwent reverse transcription. Samples of naive, central memory and regulatory T cells yielded a mean of around 3.4 million reads. TCRdb keeps only in-frame clones here, not all; method: immunoSEQ multiplex PCR. The data show roughly 450,000 clones, roughly 14% seen once. Blood was collected once per donor into heparin, averaging roughly 120 mL. Material for sequencing was naive CD4+ T cells from blood. This TCR was recovered from a man aged 25-40 years in good health. This rearrangement joins TRBV29-1 to TRBJ2-1, with 8 bases that match TRBD1. CDR3 amino acids: CSVGVGQGNEQFF. CDR3 sequence (DNA): TGCAGCGTTGGTGTAGGACAGGGCAATGAGCAGTTCTTC.